This section outlines one T cell receptor (beta chain) sequence together with its context. A read error may explain this, as a much larger clone is one base away. Previously described methods and listed TCR primers produced bulk TCR libraries. Via MiXCR, TCRdb re-called the PCR reads, giving one row per CDR3 protein. Found here are approximately 630,000 distinct CDR3 sequences, approximately 24% of them singletons; the top ten hold roughly 0.83%. The CDR3 is 14 amino acids. Germline loops: CDR1 MNHEY, CDR2 SVGAGI. V was pared by 2 bases and J by 8 bases, with 14 bases between. This sample is drawn from a study of molecular identifiers for immune sequencing clone quantification.

This sequence originates from a human donor in good health. Some libraries in this study had Jurkat cell RNA spiked in. Input material: naive CD8+ T cells from blood, with Jurkat cell RNA spiked in. The subset is: FACS-sorted CD8+CD4-CCR7+CD45RA+ naive T cells. The chain employs TRBV6-5 and TRBJ2-3; D remains ambiguous. The CDR3 DNA reads as TGTGCCAGCAGTTACGGTCGTCGGCCAGGTACGCAGTATTTT. It translates to CASSYGRRPGTQYF.